This TCR beta chain was identified during a study of response to subunit inactivated influenza vaccine. Study-level findings and limits: There was a suggestion from the authors that each seasonal influenza vaccination recruits few new T cells.

TCRdb reanalysed the RT-PCR reads using MiXCR and keeps one entry per CDR3 protein. The data show 550,000 to 800,000 distinct CDR3 sequences, approximately 15% seen once. CDR3 size: 14 residues. Germline V gives CDR1 MNHNS, CDR2 SASEGT. The V gene end was trimmed by 7 bases and the J gene end by 1 base; junction bases not matched to a gene: 3. This clonotype was observed a handful of times. Its antigen is still unknown. Specimen: PBMCs from blood, collected approximately 15 days before vaccination. The rearrangement uses TRBV6-1 and TRBJ1-2; 10 positions agree with TRBD1. This clonotype was obtained from a man aged 45-60 years who received an inactivated influenza vaccine. The CDR3 DNA reads as TGTGCCAGCACCTGGACAGGGGGTAACTATGGCTACACCTTC. The encoded protein is CASTWTGGNYGYTF.